These 10 T cell receptor beta chains were sequenced from one sample in a study of blood T cell repertoires in COVID-19. This table comes from immunoSEQ multiplex PCR, and its TCRdb copy is limited to in-frame clones, with some not included. The sample holds about 190,000 clones, approximately 84% seen once. Source material: PBMCs or T cells enriched from blood (not recorded which). The source is a woman aged 25 to 45 who had recovered from COVID-19.

This rearrangement joins TRBV28 to TRBJ2-1; 9 positions agree with TRBD2. The CDR3 extends over 15 amino acids. Trimming at V came to 3 bases and at J to 4 bases, leaving 4 bases not matched to a gene. Germline V gene sequence: CDR1 MDHEN, CDR2 SYDVKM. This CDR3 is CASSFLTSGYNEQFF. CDR3 DNA: TGTGCCAGCAGTTTTTTGACTAGCGGATACAATGAGCAGTTCTTC.

The rearrangement uses TRBV19 and TRBJ1-5; possibly TRBD1 for D (5 bases). Trimming cost V 6 bases and J 0 bases, with 18 bases left between them. The germline CDR1 and CDR2 sequences are LNHDA and SQIVND (reference sequence). CDR3 length equals 17 residues. CDR3 sequence: CASSRTVGGDSNQPQHF. CDR3 nucleotide sequence: TGTGCCAGTAGCCGTACCGTCGGGGGAGATAGCAATCAGCCCCAGCATTTT.

The chain is built from TRBV5-6 and TRBJ1-2; perhaps TRBD1 as D (6 bases). Germline CDR1 and CDR2: SGHDT and YYEEEE. The CDR3 is 17 amino acids. The germline V and J ends were trimmed by 2 bases and 8 bases, with 25 bases remaining between them. CDR3 sequence: CASSFPQGREALRGYTF. In nucleotides, the CDR3 is TGTGCCAGCAGCTTTCCTCAGGGGCGGGAGGCCTTGAGGGGCTACACCTTC. The complete variable domain, with remaining parts taken from reference TRBV5-6 and TRBJ1-2, reads DAGVTQSPTHLIKTRGQQVTLRCSPKSGHDTVSWYQQALGQGPQFIFQYYEEEERQRGNFPDRFSGHQFPNYSSELNVNALLLGDSALYLCASSFPQGREALRGYTFGSGTRLTVV.

The J gene is TRBJ2-3, the V gene TRBV9; weak D call: TRBD2 (5 bases). The CDR3 consists of 12 residues. Germline V gene lookup returns CDR1 SGDLS and CDR2 YYNGEE. Trimming cost V 7 bases and J 5 bases, with 11 bases left between them. The CDR3 nucleotides read TGTGCCAGCCGGGGAGTGGAAGATACGCAGTATTTT. It is translated as CASRGVEDTQYF.

This clone is a singleton in its sample. V is TRBV2 and J is TRBJ1-5, with D perhaps matching TRBD1 (6 bases). Between the trimmed V and J ends, which lost 4 bases and 3 bases, there was a span of 13 bases. From germline, CDR1 is SNHLY and CDR2 FYNNEI. The CDR3 runs 15 residues. CDR3 DNA: TGTGCCAGCAGTGGATCGGGACACATCAATCAGCCCCAGCATTTT. Its translation is CASSGSGHINQPQHF.

V usage is TRBV28 and J usage is TRBJ1-1; D is possibly TRBD1 (5 bases). CDR1 and CDR2 (germline): MDHEN, SYDVKM. CDR3 length: 17 amino acids. Trimming removed 3 bases at V and 5 bases at J, with 22 bases between. CDR3 region: CASSFILGPPGGTEAFF. DNA for the CDR3: TGTGCCAGCAGTTTCATATTGGGACCGCCGGGGGGAACTGAAGCTTTCTTT.

This chain connects TRBV6-4 to TRBJ2-2; 10 nucleotides match TRBD2. This CDR3 region has 17 residues. Losses at the gene ends were 4 bases for V and 3 bases for J; bases not matched to a gene: 8. The germline CDR1 and CDR2 sequences are MRHNA and SNTAGT. CDR3 sequence reads: CASSVSAGGPDTGELFF. DNA for the CDR3: TGTGCCAGCAGTGTGTCAGCGGGGGGGCCGGACACCGGGGAGCTGTTTTTT.

This chain joins TRBV5-1 and TRBJ2-5; D unclear. Germline V lookup: CDR1 SGHRS, CDR2 YFSETQ. V shed 3 bases and J shed 5 bases, with 17 bases lying between them. The length of the CDR3 is 15 residues. CDR3 sequence: CASSSATLLRETQYF. CDR3 nucleotides: TGCGCCAGCAGCTCAGCCACCCTCCTGCGGGAGACCCAGTACTTC.

The gene calls are TRBV7-9 and TRBJ2-5; TRBD2 agrees at 10 bases. Germline CDR1 is SEHNR and CDR2 is FQNEAQ (reference sequence). CDR3 size: 15 residues. V lost 6 bases to trimming and J lost 2 bases; unmatched junction nucleotides: 6. In nucleotides, the CDR3 is TGTGCCAGCAGTCGGACTAGCGGTATGCAAGAGACCCAGTACTTC. Amino acids: CASSRTSGMQETQYF.

The chain couples TRBV28 to TRBJ1-2, with 10 bases that match TRBD1. The V and J ends lost 4 bases and 2 bases, in that order; junction bases with no gene match: 1. CDR3 length equals 14 residues. From germline, CDR1 is MDHEN and CDR2 SYDVKM. CDR3 DNA: TGTGCCAGCAGTTCGGGACAGGGGAACTATGGCTACACCTTC. Translated, it gives CASSSGQGNYGYTF.